These 23 T cell receptor beta chains were all obtained from the same sample, sequenced in a study of breast tumors, draining lymph nodes, adjacent tissues. Samples came from axillary lymph nodes draining the breast cancer. TCRdb re-called the multiplex PCR reads through MiXCR, storing one row per CDR3 protein. The sample holds about 89,000 distinct CDR3 sequences, 25% to 35% seen once. Sequenced: axillary lymph node tissue. Every receptor here comes from a female donor with breast cancer. Some clones in this sample may be carry-over from other donors' samples.

This clonotype was picked up many times. The chain carries TRBV19 and TRBJ2-7; weak D call: TRBD2 (5 bases). Germline V gene lookup returns CDR1 LNHDA and CDR2 SQIVND (reference sequence). The CDR3 runs 13 residues. V shed 3 bases and J shed 2 bases, with 8 bases lying between them. The CDR3 nucleotides read TGTGCCAGTAGTATTGCGGAGGCCTACGAGCAGTACTTC. Protein: CASSIAEAYEQYF.

As concerns this clonotype: This could be a read error, since a much larger clone is one nucleotide away. Likely a read error: the CDR3 ends without its conserved phenylalanine or tryptophan. The chain combines TRBV11-2 with TRBJ1-1; 11 nucleotides match TRBD1. Trimming at V came to 5 bases and at J to 10 bases, leaving 6 bases not matched to a gene. Germline loops: CDR1 SGHAT, CDR2 FQNNGV. The CDR3 has 13 amino acids. As DNA, the CDR3 is TGTGCCAGCAGCGCGGGACAGGGGGGGGGAGCTTTCTCT. As protein: CASSAGQGGGAFS.

This clonotype was picked up many times. The V call is TRBV10-3, the J call TRBJ2-7; D could derive from TRBD1 or TRBD2 (5 bases each). The CDR3 length is 14 residues. Germline V lookup: CDR1 ENHRY, CDR2 SYGVKD. Trimming stripped 9 bases from V and 0 bases from J, with 15 bases between. The chain's CDR3 is CAISTRDGSYEQYF. DNA of the CDR3: TGTGCCATTTCGACCCGGGACGGCTCCTACGAGCAGTACTTC.

In regard to this clonotype: Without the conserved terminal phenylalanine or tryptophan, this CDR3 likely stems from a read error. The rearrangement joins TRBV7-9 to TRBJ1-5; D remains unclear. Germline lookup yields CDR1 SEHNR and CDR2 FQNEAQ (reference sequence). Trimming stripped 8 bases from V and 2 bases from J, with 7 bases between. The CDR3 is 12 amino acids. The CDR3: CASSSGNQPQHS. CDR3 nucleotide sequence: TGTGCCAGCTCATCGGGCAATCAGCCCCAGCATTCT.

The chain combines TRBV2 with TRBJ2-2; no reliable D call. V gave up 1 base and J gave up 4 bases, with 7 bases separating them. The CDR3 has 14 residues. Germline CDR1 and CDR2: SNHLY and FYNNEI. DNA for the CDR3: TGTGCCAGCAGTGAAGATGTGAGCACCGGGGAGCTGTTTTTT. It yields the protein CASSEDVSTGELFF.

Of note for this clonotype: At one end, the junction sequence differs from germline, possibly due to a read error. The rearrangement links TRBV20-1 to TRBJ2-7; 9 bases are shared with TRBD2. The germline CDR1 and CDR2 sequences are DFQATT and SNEGSKA (reference sequence). The CDR3 is 16 residues long. The CDR3 is CSARDARSGRTYGQYF. The DNA of the CDR3 is TGCAGTGCTAGAGATGCGCGGAGCGGGAGGACGTACGGGCAGTACTTC.

V usage is TRBV5-4 and J usage is TRBJ1-1, with TRBD1 as a possible D gene (6 bases). Germline assignment: CDR1 SGHNT and CDR2 YYREEE (reference sequence). This CDR3 spans 13 amino acids. Deletions cut 4 bases from V and 7 bases from J, with 14 bases between. In nucleotides, the CDR3 is TGTGCCAGCAGCCAAACAGGACAGCTTGAAGCTTTCTTT. Protein sequence: CASSQTGQLEAFF.

In its sample, this clonotype was seen many times. This may be a read error, as it is one base from a much larger clone. V and J are TRBV7-9 and TRBJ1-3; TRBD1 matches at 7 bases. CDR1 is SEHNR, CDR2 FQNEAQ, per germline (reference sequence). This CDR3 contains 17 residues. The CDR3 spells CASSSDLGGRAGNPIYF. DNA of the CDR3: TGTGCCAGCAGCTCCGATTTAGGGGGCAGGGCTGGAAACCCCATATATTTT.

The sample holds many counts of this clonotype. The rearrangement uses TRBV19 and TRBJ2-7, with a tentative D call TRBD2 (7 bases). The CDR3 loop spans 16 amino acids. Trimming pared 3 bases from V and 1 base from J, leaving 16 bases between. Germline CDR1 is LNHDA and CDR2 is SQIVND (reference sequence). The CDR3 is CASSIASRGGSYEQYF. DNA of the CDR3: TGTGCCAGTAGTATCGCAAGCAGGGGAGGGTCCTACGAGCAGTACTTC.

This clonotype was recorded many times. This chain links TRBV28 with TRBJ1-2; D not resolved. The CDR3 runs 15 residues. The germline gives CDR1 MDHEN, CDR2 SYDVKM. V was pared by 2 bases and J by 8 bases, with 18 bases between. In nucleotides, the CDR3 is TGTGCCAGCAGTTTAGCCCCGGAATTACCCAACGGCTACACCTTC. This sequence encodes CASSLAPELPNGYTF.

This sequence joins TRBV5-1 and TRBJ2-2; the D gene could be TRBD1 or TRBD2 (5 bases each). The CDR3 is 19 amino acids. Trimming left V 4 bases short and J 6 bases short, with 28 bases between. Per germline, CDR1 SGHRS and CDR2 YFSETQ. In DNA form, the CDR3 reads TGCGCCAGCAGCCTGGAACCGGGACGGGGCGCTTTTTCTCCCGGGGAGCTGTTTTTT. It specifies CASSLEPGRGAFSPGELFF.

This clonotype came up many times. With a much larger clone just one base away, this may be a read error. This rearrangement joins TRBV20-1 to TRBJ2-1, with a tentative D call TRBD2 (6 bases). Germline-derived CDR1 and CDR2 are DFQATT and SNEGSKA (reference sequence). Trimming took 6 bases from V and 9 from J, leaving 21 bases between them. This CDR3 contains 14 residues. CDR3: CSAPKLAIHTEQFF. The CDR3 DNA reads as TGCAGTGCCCCCAAGCTAGCGATCCACACTGAGCAGTTCTTC.

The chain combines TRBV19 with TRBJ1-5; no firm D call. This CDR3 contains 13 residues. Trimming left V 5 bases short and J 9 bases short, with 14 bases between. Per germline, CDR1 LNHDA and CDR2 SQIVND (reference sequence). CDR3 nucleotides: TGTGCCAGTAGTGAAACAGCGAGCTCGCCCCAGCATTTT. It yields the protein CASSETASSPQHF.

This clonotype was recorded many times. V usage is TRBV4-3 and J usage is TRBJ2-2, with a tentative D call TRBD1 (6 bases). This CDR3 spans 15 amino acids. In germline, CDR1 is LGHNA, CDR2 YSLEER. Trimming took 5 bases from V and 0 from J, leaving 10 bases between them. CDR3 in amino acids: CASSIHRANTGELFF. CDR3 DNA sequence: TGCGCCAGCAGCATCCACAGGGCGAACACCGGGGAGCTGTTTTTT.

Many counts were recorded for this clonotype. J is TRBJ1-1 and V is TRBV7-6; D gene uncertain. This CDR3 spans 14 amino acids. CDR1 is SGHVS, CDR2 FNYEAQ, per germline. The V gene lost 2 bases and the J gene lost 0 bases, with 7 bases spanning the gap. CDR3 sequence reads: CASSLQEMNTEAFF. CDR3 coding DNA: TGTGCCAGCAGCTTACAAGAGATGAACACTGAAGCTTTCTTT.

J is TRBJ2-6 and V is TRBV11-2; 13 bases align to TRBD2. The V gene's germline CDR1 is SGHAT and CDR2 FQNNGV. V lost 1 base, J lost 10 bases, and 4 bases stayed unmatched. This CDR3 contains 16 residues. The CDR3 DNA reads TGTGCCAGCAGCTTAGGCGGGACTAGCGGGATTAACGTCCTGACTTTC. Protein: CASSLGGTSGINVLTF.

For this clonotype: A much bigger clone sits one base away, suggesting this may be a read error. This chain uses TRBV5-1 with TRBJ1-4; no firm D call. CDR1 and CDR2 from the germline V gene are SGHRS and YFSETQ. This CDR3 has 13 amino acids. Here the CDR3 DNA reads TGCGCCCGCAGCTTGGATTTTCCGGGAAACCTGTTTTTT. This codes for CARSLDFPGNLFF.

The chain recombines TRBV11-1 with TRBJ1-5; TRBD1 matches 8 bases. The CDR3 loop spans 14 amino acids. Germline CDR1 is SGHAT and CDR2 is FQDESV (reference sequence). Trimming took 4 bases from V and 14 from J; bases not matched to a gene: 13. CDR3 region: CASSSQGQVQSEHF. The CDR3 DNA reads as TGTGCCAGCAGCTCCCAGGGACAGGTCCAGTCCGAGCATTTT.

This clonotype has at least ten counts. The chain is built from TRBV25-1 and TRBJ2-1; 8 bases fit TRBD1. V lost 8 bases, J lost 10 bases, and 7 bases stayed unmatched. Per the germline V gene, CDR1 is MGHDK and CDR2 is SYGVNS. The CDR3 runs 12 residues. Here the CDR3 DNA reads TGTGCCAGCGGACAGGGCTCGGAGGAGCAGTTCTTC. Protein: CASGQGSEEQFF.

This clonotype was counted between two and nine times. A much larger clone differs from this one at a single base, so this may be a read error. V gene TRBV9 combines with J gene TRBJ2-1, with D possibly matching TRBD2 (6 bases). Germline V gives CDR1 SGDLS, CDR2 YYNGEE. The CDR3 is 14 residues long. The DNA of the CDR3 is TGTGCCAGCAGCGTATCGGGGGTGCTCAATGAGCAGTCCTTC. Its translation: CASSVSGVLNEQSF.

Of note for this clonotype: Relative to the germline gene, one junction end is altered; a read error may explain this. The chain carries TRBV7-2 and TRBJ2-3; D is unclear. CDR3 length: 12 residues. Per germline, CDR1 SGHTA and CDR2 FQGNSA. CDR3 in amino acids: CPSSLLTDTQYF. The CDR3 DNA reads TGTCCCAGCAGCTTATTGACGGATACGCAGTATTTT.

This clonotype was found many times. The rearrangement joins TRBV10-1 to TRBJ2-1; TRBD2 matches 7 bases. The CDR3 runs to 12 residues. Germline CDR1 is WNHNN and CDR2 is SYGVQD (reference sequence). Germline trimming cut 4 bases from V and 9 bases from J; bases unmatched to any gene: 3. CDR3 nucleotide sequence: TGCGCCAGCAGTGGAACGGGGGGTGAGCAGTTCTTC. The encoded protein is CASSGTGGEQFF.

The rearrangement uses TRBV7-2 and TRBJ1-5, with unresolved D. Per germline, CDR1 SGHTA and CDR2 FQGNSA. With 2 bases removed from V and 8 bases from J, the gap between germline ends came to 10 bases. The CDR3 is 13 residues long. The CDR3 is CASSLRWGKPQHF. DNA for the CDR3: TGTGCCAGCAGCTTAAGGTGGGGAAAGCCCCAGCATTTT.